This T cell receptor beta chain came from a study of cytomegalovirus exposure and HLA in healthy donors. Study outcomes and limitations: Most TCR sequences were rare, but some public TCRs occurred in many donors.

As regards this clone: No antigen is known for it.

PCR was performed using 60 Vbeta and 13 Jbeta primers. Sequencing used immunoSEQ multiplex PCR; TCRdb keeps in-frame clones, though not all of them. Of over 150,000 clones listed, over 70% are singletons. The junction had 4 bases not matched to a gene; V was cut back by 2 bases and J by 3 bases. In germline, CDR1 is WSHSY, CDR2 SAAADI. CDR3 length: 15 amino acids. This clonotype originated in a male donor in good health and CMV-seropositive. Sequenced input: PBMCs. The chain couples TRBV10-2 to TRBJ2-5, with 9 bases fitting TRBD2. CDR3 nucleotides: TGCGCCAGCAGTGAGAGCGGGGGGTGGGAAGAGACCCAGTACTTC. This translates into CASSESGGWEETQYF.